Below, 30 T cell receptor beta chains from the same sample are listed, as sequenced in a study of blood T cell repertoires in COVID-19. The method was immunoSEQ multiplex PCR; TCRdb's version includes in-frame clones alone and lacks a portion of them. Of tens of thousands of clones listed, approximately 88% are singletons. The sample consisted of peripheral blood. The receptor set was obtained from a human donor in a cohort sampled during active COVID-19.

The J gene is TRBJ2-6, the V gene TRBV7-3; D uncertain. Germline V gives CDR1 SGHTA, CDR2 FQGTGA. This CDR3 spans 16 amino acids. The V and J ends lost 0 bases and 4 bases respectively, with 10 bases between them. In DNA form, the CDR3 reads TGTGCCAGCAGCTTAACTGGAGTCACCGGGGCCAACGTCCTGACTTTC. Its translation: CASSLTGVTGANVLTF.

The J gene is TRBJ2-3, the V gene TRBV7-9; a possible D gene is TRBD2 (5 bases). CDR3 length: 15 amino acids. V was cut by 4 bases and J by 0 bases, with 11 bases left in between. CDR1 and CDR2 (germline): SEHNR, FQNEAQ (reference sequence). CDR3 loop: CASSSGLISTDTQYF. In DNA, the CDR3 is TGTGCCAGCAGCTCCGGACTGATTAGCACAGATACGCAGTATTTT.

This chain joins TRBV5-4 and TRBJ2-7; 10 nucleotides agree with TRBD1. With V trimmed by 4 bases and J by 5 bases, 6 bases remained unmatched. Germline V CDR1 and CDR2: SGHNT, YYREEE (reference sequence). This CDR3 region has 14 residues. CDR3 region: CASSRWTGGDEQYV. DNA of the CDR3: TGTGCCAGCAGCAGATGGACAGGGGGTGACGAGCAGTACGTC.

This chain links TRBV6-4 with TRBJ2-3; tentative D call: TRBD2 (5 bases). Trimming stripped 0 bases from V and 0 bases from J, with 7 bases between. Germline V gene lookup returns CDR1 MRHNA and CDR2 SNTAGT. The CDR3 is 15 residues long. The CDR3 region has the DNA TGTGCCAGCAGTGACTCTACGGGGAGCACAGATACGCAGTATTTT. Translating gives CASSDSTGSTDTQYF.

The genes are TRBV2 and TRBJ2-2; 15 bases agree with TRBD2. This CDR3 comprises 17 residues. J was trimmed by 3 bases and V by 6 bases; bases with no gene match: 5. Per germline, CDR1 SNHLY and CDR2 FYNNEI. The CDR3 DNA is TGTGCCAGCAGGGGACTAGCGGGGGGCAGAGACACCGGGGAGCTGTTTTTT. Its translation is CASRGLAGGRDTGELFF.

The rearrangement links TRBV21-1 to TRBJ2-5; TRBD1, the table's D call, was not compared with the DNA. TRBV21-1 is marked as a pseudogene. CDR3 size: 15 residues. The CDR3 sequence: CASSMRTGEKETQYF. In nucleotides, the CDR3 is TGTGCCAGCAGCATGCGGACAGGGGAAAAAGAGACCCAGTACTTC.

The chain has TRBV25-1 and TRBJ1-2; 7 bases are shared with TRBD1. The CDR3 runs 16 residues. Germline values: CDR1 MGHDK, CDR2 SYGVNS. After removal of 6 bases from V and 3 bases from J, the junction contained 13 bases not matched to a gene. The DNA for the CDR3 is TGTGCCAGCAGCTCCCATTCCCCCGGGACAGACTATGGCTACACCTTC. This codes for CASSSHSPGTDYGYTF.

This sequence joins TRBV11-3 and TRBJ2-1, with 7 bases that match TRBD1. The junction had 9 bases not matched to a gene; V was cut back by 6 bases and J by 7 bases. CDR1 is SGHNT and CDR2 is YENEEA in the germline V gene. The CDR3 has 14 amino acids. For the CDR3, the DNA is TGTGCCAGCAGGATGACAGGGACGGGTAATGAGCAGTTCTTC. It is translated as CASRMTGTGNEQFF. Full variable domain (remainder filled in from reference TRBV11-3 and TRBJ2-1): EAGVVQSPRYKIIEKKQPVAFWCNPISGHNTLYWYLQNLGQGPELLIRYENEEAVDDSQLPKDRFSAERLKGVDSTLKIQPAELGDSAVYLCASRMTGTGNEQFFGPGTRLTVL.

The CDR3 sequence: CASSYIGTVSKQYV. DNA for the CDR3: TGTGCCAGCAGTTACATCGGGACAGTCTCAAAGCAGTACGTC. This chain uses TRBV6-2 or TRBV6-3 with TRBJ2-7; 7 bases are shared with TRBD1. The J segment lost 8 bases and the V segment lost 2 bases, leaving 9 bases of the junction unmatched. CDR1 MNHEY and CDR2 SVGEGT come from the germline V gene. The CDR3 is 14 residues long.

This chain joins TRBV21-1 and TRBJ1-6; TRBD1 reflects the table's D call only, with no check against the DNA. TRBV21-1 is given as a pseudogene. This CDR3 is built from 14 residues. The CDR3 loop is CASKKGQGSSPLHF. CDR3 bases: TGTGCCAGCAAGAAGGGACAGGGGAGTTCACCCCTCCACTTT.

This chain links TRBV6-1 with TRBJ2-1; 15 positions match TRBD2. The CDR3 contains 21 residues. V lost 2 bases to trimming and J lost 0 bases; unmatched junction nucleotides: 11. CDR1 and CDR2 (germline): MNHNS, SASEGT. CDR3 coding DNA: TGTGCCAGCAGTGAAAGGGGCCCCGGGACTAGCGGGAGGAGCTCCTACAATGAGCAGTTCTTC. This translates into CASSERGPGTSGRSSYNEQFF.

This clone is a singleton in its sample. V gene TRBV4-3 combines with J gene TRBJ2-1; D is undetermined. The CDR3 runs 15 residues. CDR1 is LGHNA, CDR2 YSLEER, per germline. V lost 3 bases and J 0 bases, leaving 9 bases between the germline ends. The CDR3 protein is CASSHVVRSYNEQFF. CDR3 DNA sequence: TGCGCCAGCAGCCATGTAGTCCGCTCCTACAATGAGCAGTTCTTC.

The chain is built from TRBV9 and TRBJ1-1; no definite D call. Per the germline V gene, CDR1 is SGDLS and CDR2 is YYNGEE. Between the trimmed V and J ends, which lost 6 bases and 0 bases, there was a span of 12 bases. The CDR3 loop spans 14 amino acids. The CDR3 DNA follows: TGTGCCAGCAACCCAGATATGATGAACACTGAAGCTTTCTTT. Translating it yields CASNPDMMNTEAFF.

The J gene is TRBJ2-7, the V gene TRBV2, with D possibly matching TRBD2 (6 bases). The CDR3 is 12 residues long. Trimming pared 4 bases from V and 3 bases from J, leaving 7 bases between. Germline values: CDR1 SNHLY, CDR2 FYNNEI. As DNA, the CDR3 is TGTGCCAGCAGTGTGGAGGGCTACGAGCAGTACGTC. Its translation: CASSVEGYEQYV.

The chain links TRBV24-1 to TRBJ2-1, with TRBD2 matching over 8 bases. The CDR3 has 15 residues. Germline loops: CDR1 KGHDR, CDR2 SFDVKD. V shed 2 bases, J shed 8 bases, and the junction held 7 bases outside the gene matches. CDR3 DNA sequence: TGTGCCACCAGTGATTACGGGGGGGCCCGGGATGAGCAGTTCTTC. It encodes CATSDYGGARDEQFF.

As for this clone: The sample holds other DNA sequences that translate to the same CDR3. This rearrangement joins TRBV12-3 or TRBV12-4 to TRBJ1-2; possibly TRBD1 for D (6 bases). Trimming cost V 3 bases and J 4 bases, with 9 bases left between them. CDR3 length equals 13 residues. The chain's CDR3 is CASSLGRGYGYTF. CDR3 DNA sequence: TGTGCCAGCAGTTTGGGCAGGGGCTATGGCTACACCTTC.

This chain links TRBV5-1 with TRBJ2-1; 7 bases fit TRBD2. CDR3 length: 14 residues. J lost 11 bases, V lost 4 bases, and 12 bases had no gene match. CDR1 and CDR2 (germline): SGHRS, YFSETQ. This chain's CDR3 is CASSVNGEGGKQFF. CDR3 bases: TGCGCCAGCAGCGTGAACGGGGAGGGTGGGAAGCAGTTCTTC.

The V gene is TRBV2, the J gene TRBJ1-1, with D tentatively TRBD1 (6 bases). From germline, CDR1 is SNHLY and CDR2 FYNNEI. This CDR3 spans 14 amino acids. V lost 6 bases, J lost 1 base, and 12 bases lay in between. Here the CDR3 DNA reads TGTGCCAGCAGGGGAGACAGGCAGAACACTGAAGCTTTCTTT. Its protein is CASRGDRQNTEAFF. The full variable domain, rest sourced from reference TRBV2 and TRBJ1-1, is EPEVTQTPSHQVTQMGQEVILRCVPISNHLYFYWYRQILGQKVEFLVSFYNNEISEKSEIFDDQFSVERPDGSNFTLKIRSTKLEDSAMYFCASRGDRQNTEAFFGQGTRLTVV.

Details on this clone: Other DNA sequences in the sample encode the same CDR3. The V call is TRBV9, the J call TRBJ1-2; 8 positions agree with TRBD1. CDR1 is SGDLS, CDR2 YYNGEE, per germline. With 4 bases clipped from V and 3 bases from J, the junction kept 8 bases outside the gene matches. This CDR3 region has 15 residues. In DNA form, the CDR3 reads TGTGCCAGCAGCTTCTATGACAGGGGAGACTATGGCTACACCTTC. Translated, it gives CASSFYDRGDYGYTF.

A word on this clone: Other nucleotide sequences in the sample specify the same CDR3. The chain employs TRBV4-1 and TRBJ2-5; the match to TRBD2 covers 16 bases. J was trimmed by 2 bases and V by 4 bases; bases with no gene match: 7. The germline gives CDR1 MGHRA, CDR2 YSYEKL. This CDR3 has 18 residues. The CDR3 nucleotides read TGCGCCAGCAGCCGGGGGACTAGCGGGGGGGGAGGGCAAGAGACCCAGTACTTC. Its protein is CASSRGTSGGGGQETQYF.

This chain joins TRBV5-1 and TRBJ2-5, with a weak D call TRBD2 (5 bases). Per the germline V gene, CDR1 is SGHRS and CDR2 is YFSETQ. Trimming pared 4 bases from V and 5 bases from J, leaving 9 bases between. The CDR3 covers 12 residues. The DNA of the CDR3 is TGCGCCAGCAGCGAGGGCGGTGAGACCCAGTACTTC. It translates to CASSEGGETQYF.

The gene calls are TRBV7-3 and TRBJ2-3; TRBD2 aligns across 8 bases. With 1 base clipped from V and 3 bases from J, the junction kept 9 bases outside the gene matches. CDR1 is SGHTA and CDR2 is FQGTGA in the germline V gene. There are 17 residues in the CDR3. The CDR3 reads CASSLIPASGLTDTQYF. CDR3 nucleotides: TGTGCCAGCAGCTTAATCCCCGCTAGCGGGTTAACAGATACGCAGTATTTT.

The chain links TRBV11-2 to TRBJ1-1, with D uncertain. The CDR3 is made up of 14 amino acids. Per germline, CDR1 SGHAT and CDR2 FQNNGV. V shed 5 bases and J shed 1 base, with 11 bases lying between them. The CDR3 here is CASSPRSRNTEAFF. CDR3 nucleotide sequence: TGTGCCAGCAGCCCCCGGAGCCGGAACACTGAAGCTTTCTTT.

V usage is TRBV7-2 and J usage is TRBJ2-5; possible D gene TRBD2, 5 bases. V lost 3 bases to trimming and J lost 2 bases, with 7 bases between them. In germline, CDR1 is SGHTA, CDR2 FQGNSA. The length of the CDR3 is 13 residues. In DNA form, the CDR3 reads TGTGCCAGCAGCTTCGGGGAGCAAGAGACCCAGTACTTC. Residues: CASSFGEQETQYF.

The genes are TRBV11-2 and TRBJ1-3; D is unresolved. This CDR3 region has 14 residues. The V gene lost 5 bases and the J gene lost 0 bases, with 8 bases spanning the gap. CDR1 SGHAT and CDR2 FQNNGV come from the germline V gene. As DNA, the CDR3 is TGTGCCAGCAGCCGACCAGGCTCTGGAAACACCATATATTTT. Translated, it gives CASSRPGSGNTIYF.

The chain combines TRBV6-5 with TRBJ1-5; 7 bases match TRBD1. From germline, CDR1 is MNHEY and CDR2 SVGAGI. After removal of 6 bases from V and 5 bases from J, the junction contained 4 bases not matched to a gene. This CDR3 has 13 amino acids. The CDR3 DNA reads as TGTGCCAGCAGCCGTACAGGGGATCAGCCCCAGCATTTT. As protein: CASSRTGDQPQHF.

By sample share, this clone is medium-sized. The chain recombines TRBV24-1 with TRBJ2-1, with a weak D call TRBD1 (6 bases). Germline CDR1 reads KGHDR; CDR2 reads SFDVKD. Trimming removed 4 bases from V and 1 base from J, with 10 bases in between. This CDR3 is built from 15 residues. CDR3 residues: CATSDQTGSYNEQFF. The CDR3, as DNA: TGTGCCACCAGTGACCAGACAGGTTCCTACAATGAGCAGTTCTTC.

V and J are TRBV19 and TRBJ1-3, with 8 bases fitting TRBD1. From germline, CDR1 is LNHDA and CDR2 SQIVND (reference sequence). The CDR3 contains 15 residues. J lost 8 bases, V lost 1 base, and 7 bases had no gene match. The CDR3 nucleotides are TGTGCCAGTAGTATAGGAGCAGGGGGCAGATACACCATATATTTT. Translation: CASSIGAGGRYTIYF.

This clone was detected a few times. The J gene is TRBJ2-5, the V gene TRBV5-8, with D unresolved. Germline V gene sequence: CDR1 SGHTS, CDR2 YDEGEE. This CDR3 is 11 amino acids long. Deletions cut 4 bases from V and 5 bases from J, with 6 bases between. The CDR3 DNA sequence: TGTGCCAGCAGCCCGCGGGAGACCCAGTACTTC. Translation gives CASSPRETQYF. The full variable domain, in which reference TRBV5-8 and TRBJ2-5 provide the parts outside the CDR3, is EAGVTQSPTHLIKTRGQQATLRCSPISGHTSVYWYQQALGLGLQFLLWYDEGEERNRGNFPPRFSGRQFPNYSSELNVNALELEDSALYLCASSPRETQYFGPGTRLLVL.

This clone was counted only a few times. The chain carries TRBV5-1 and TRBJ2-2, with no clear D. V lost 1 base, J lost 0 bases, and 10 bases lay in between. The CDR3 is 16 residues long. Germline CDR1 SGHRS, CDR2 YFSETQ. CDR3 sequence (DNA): TGCGCCAGCAGCTTGAATGGTCCAGCGAACACCGGGGAGCTGTTTTTT. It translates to CASSLNGPANTGELFF.